The next 20 T cell receptor beta chains were all read from a single sample in a study of T cell repertoires in ileal Crohn's disease (dated by TCRdb to about 2019). The library came from the immunoSEQ multiplex PCR assay. TCRdb re-hosts the immuneACCESS table, in-frame sequences only. Its copies lack some clones; in the studies checked, an unresolved V gene accounts for under half of them, and the cause for the rest is not known. This sample gives over 14,000 clones in total; roughly 78% of them show up just once. 3.5% to 5% of the sample goes to the ten largest clones. Sequenced sample: ileal tissue. All receptors derive from an adult with Crohn's disease.

This sequence joins TRBV27 and TRBJ1-2; a possible D gene is TRBD1 (6 bases). Germline CDR1 and CDR2: MNHEY and SMNVEV (reference sequence). Deletions cut 5 bases from V and 5 bases from J, with 18 bases between. The CDR3 has 15 amino acids. CDR3 sequence (DNA): TGTGCCAGCAGTACCTCTAGGGGGGGACAATATGGCTACACCTTC. Translated: CASSTSRGGQYGYTF.

The chain joins TRBV6-5 to TRBJ1-2; D unclear. From germline, CDR1 is MNHEY and CDR2 SVGAGI. Deletions cut 5 bases from V and 8 bases from J, with 3 bases between. CDR3 size: 9 residues. The CDR3 here is CASSPGYTF. The CDR3 DNA sequence: TGTGCCAGCAGTCCGGGCTACACCTTC.

The genes are TRBV9 and TRBJ2-4, with 10 nucleotides matching TRBD1. In germline, CDR1 is SGDLS, CDR2 YYNGEE. The CDR3 length is 15 residues. With V trimmed by 3 bases and J by 7 bases, 7 bases remained unmatched. The CDR3 DNA is TGTGCCAGCAGCGGCTTCGGGACAGGGGCGAACATTCAGTACTTC. This sequence encodes CASSGFGTGANIQYF.

V and J are TRBV2 and TRBJ1-2; 7 nucleotides agree with TRBD1. The CDR3 sequence is 16 residues long. Germline V lookup: CDR1 SNHLY, CDR2 FYNNEI. Trimming took 5 bases from V and 5 from J; bases not matched to a gene: 14. CDR3 amino acids: CASSSRDSLHTYGYTF. CDR3 in DNA: TGTGCCAGCAGTAGCCGGGACAGCTTACACACGTATGGCTACACCTTC.

The chain uses TRBV5-4 and TRBJ2-3; 8 nucleotides match TRBD2. The CDR3 is made up of 15 amino acids. The V and J ends lost 4 bases and 2 bases, in that order; junction bases with no gene match: 6. Germline CDR1 SGHNT, CDR2 YYREEE (reference sequence). This CDR3 reads CASSLGRGDTDTQYF. Here the CDR3 DNA reads TGTGCCAGCAGCCTTGGGCGGGGGGACACAGATACGCAGTATTTT.

The J gene is TRBJ2-2, the V gene TRBV19; unclear D gene. Germline loops: CDR1 LNHDA, CDR2 SQIVND (reference sequence). This CDR3 has 15 residues. V gave up 4 bases and J gave up 1 base, with 10 bases separating them. Written as DNA, the CDR3 is TGTGCCAGTAGTACGAACAGAATGAACACCGGGGAGCTGTTTTTT. Protein sequence: CASSTNRMNTGELFF. Drawing the rest from reference TRBV19 and TRBJ2-2, the complete variable domain is DGGITQSPKYLFRKEGQNVTLSCEQNLNHDAMYWYRQDPGQGLRLIYYSQIVNDFQKGDIAEGYSVSREKKESFPLTVTSAQKNPTAFYLCASSTNRMNTGELFFGEGSRLTVL.

V is TRBV30 and J is TRBJ1-1; no firm D call. CDR3 length equals 16 residues. Germline V gene sequence: CDR1 GTSNPN, CDR2 SVGIG (reference sequence). Trimming left V 0 bases short and J 1 base short, with 15 bases between. The CDR3 DNA reads as TGTGCCTGGAGTGTAAACCTCGTGAGTTCGAACACTGAAGCTTTCTTT. Its translation: CAWSVNLVSSNTEAFF.

The chain joins TRBV7-8 to TRBJ2-2; 12 nucleotides match TRBD2. This CDR3 is built from 16 residues. The germline V gene encodes CDR1 SGHVS and CDR2 FQNEAQ. V gave up 7 bases and J gave up 4 bases; unmatched junction bases: 7. In nucleotides, the CDR3 is TGTGCCAGCAAGATACTAGCGGGAGGATCCACCGGGGAGCTGTTTTTT. Protein product: CASKILAGGSTGELFF.

The J gene is TRBJ1-2, the V gene TRBV5-1; TRBD1 might be the D (6 bases). From germline, CDR1 is SGHRS and CDR2 YFSETQ. This CDR3 comprises 15 residues. The germline V and J ends were trimmed by 0 bases and 3 bases, with 12 bases remaining between them. For the CDR3, the DNA is TGCGCCAGCAGCTTGGCAGGGGTCCTGGACTATGGCTACACCTTC. Translating gives CASSLAGVLDYGYTF.

This clone was recorded once. This sequence joins TRBV30 and TRBJ1-6; TRBD1 agrees at 8 bases. The CDR3 is 13 amino acids. The V gene end was trimmed by 5 bases and the J gene end by 10 bases; junction bases not matched to a gene: 7. Germline lookup yields CDR1 GTSNPN and CDR2 SVGIG (reference sequence). The CDR3 is CAWGETGVSPLHF. CDR3 in DNA: TGTGCCTGGGGGGAGACAGGGGTCTCACCCCTCCACTTT.

The chain has TRBV5-1 and TRBJ2-6; 7 nucleotides agree with TRBD1. Germline CDR1 and CDR2: SGHRS and YFSETQ. CDR3 length: 19 residues. V gave up 4 bases and J gave up 0 bases; unmatched junction bases: 13. CDR3 sequence (DNA): TGCGCCAGCAGCCACACCCGGGACAGCAGTCTCTCTGGGGCCAACGTCCTGACTTTC. Protein sequence: CASSHTRDSSLSGANVLTF.

The V gene is TRBV16, the J gene TRBJ2-5; possibly TRBD2 for D (5 bases). The CDR3 is made up of 14 amino acids. The V gene lost 0 bases and the J gene lost 7 bases, with 12 bases spanning the gap. Germline V gene lookup returns CDR1 KGHSY and CDR2 FQNENV. The CDR3: CASSQSSGIGTQYF. CDR3 bases: TGTGCCAGCAGCCAATCTTCCGGGATTGGGACCCAGTACTTC.

The rearrangement links TRBV5-1 to TRBJ2-7; no reliable D call. The CDR3 consists of 12 residues. V was trimmed by 4 bases and J by 2 bases, leaving 7 bases between them. Per the germline V gene, CDR1 is SGHRS and CDR2 is YFSETQ. The CDR3 protein is CASSGSAYEQYF. The CDR3 DNA follows: TGCGCCAGCAGCGGCAGTGCCTACGAGCAGTACTTC.

The gene calls are TRBV28 and TRBJ2-3, with TRBD2 identical over 7 bases. The CDR3 spans 14 residues. Germline V lookup: CDR1 MDHEN, CDR2 SYDVKM. V was clipped by 6 bases and J by 2 bases; unmatched bases: 5. In DNA, the CDR3 is TGTGCCAGCAGACGGGGGGAGGTCACAGATACGCAGTATTTT. Amino acids: CASRRGEVTDTQYF.

The chain carries TRBV7-2 and TRBJ1-2; TRBD1 agrees at 7 bases. CDR1 is SGHTA, CDR2 FQGNSA, per germline. This CDR3 has 16 amino acids. After removal of 4 bases from V and 0 bases from J, the junction contained 8 bases not matched to a gene. CDR3 nucleotides: TGTGCCAGCAGCTCCGACAGGGTCGCGTCTAACTATGGCTACACCTTC. It codes for CASSSDRVASNYGYTF.

V is TRBV6-6 and J is TRBJ2-2; 9 positions match TRBD2. The CDR3 consists of 15 residues. Unmatched junction bases numbered 3, after V lost 2 bases and J lost 5 bases. Germline assignment: CDR1 MNHNY and CDR2 SVGAGI (reference sequence). CDR3 DNA sequence: TGTGCCAGCAGTTACAGACTAGCGGCTACCGGGGAGCTGTTTTTT. This encodes CASSYRLAATGELFF.

V and J are TRBV7-3 and TRBJ2-3, with TRBD2 matching over 7 bases. CDR3 length: 15 amino acids. Germline trimming cut 3 bases from V and 1 base from J; bases unmatched to any gene: 4. Germline V gene sequence: CDR1 SGHTA, CDR2 FQGTGA. In nucleotides, the CDR3 is TGTGCCAGCAGCTTGACAACTAGCGGCACAGATACGCAGTATTTT. It encodes CASSLTTSGTDTQYF.

CDR3 coding DNA: TGTGCCAGCAGCCGGCAGGGGGCGAACACCGGGGAGCTGTTTTTT. As protein: CASSRQGANTGELFF. The chain combines TRBV5-4 with TRBJ2-2; 7 bases align to TRBD1. Trimming cost V 4 bases and J 0 bases; bases outside gene matches: 3. This CDR3 comprises 15 residues. The germline CDR1 and CDR2 sequences are SGHNT and YYREEE (reference sequence).

This clone occurred a few times. The J gene is TRBJ2-1, the V gene TRBV19; 10 nucleotides align to TRBD2. V dropped 5 bases and J dropped 1; count of bases not matched to a gene: 11. Germline CDR1 reads LNHDA; CDR2 reads SQIVND (reference sequence). The CDR3 has 18 amino acids. The CDR3 loop is CASSGGPSGSVSYNEQFF. For the CDR3, the DNA is TGTGCCAGTAGTGGGGGGCCTAGCGGGAGTGTATCCTACAATGAGCAGTTCTTC.

Only one count was recorded for this clone. The chain recombines TRBV18 with TRBJ1-1, with 10 nucleotides matching TRBD1. V lost 5 bases and J lost 3; bases outside the gene matches: 6. The CDR3 contains 15 residues. In germline, CDR1 is KGHSH, CDR2 LQKENI. The chain's CDR3 is CASSATGGTDTEAFF. CDR3 DNA sequence: TGTGCCAGCTCAGCGACAGGGGGCACGGACACTGAAGCTTTCTTT.